The 21 T cell receptor beta chains given below trace back to one sample, sequenced in a study of shared clonotypes between healthy human individuals. Produced via immunoSEQ multiplex PCR; TCRdb's table is partial and in-frame only. The profile shows a few million clones, 90% to 97% of them singletons. Sequences were obtained from naive CD4+ T cells sorted from blood. As for subset: CD45RA+ positively selected. The receptor set was obtained from a young man in good health.

This rearrangement joins TRBV28 to TRBJ1-3; TRBD1 agrees at 7 bases. Unmatched junction bases numbered 8, after V lost 5 bases and J lost 4 bases. The CDR3 is made up of 15 amino acids. Per germline, CDR1 MDHEN and CDR2 SYDVKM. CDR3 region: CASSEQGKRGNTIYF. The DNA of the CDR3 is TGTGCCAGCAGTGAACAGGGGAAAAGGGGAAACACCATATATTTT.

The J gene is TRBJ1-2, the V gene TRBV5-1; no clear D gene. V dropped 4 bases and J dropped 1 base, with 8 bases sitting between them. The CDR3 extends over 13 amino acids. Per the germline V gene, CDR1 is SGHRS and CDR2 is YFSETQ. Here the CDR3 reads CASSPEGNYGYTF. The CDR3 nucleotides are TGCGCCAGCAGCCCGGAGGGTAACTATGGCTACACCTTC.

The rearrangement joins TRBV5-1 to TRBJ2-5; D is unclear. V was shortened by 0 bases and J by 5 bases, with 8 bases between the two germline ends. CDR3 length: 13 residues. Germline V gene lookup returns CDR1 SGHRS and CDR2 YFSETQ. CDR3 region: CASSLGIVETQYF. CDR3 sequence (DNA): TGCGCCAGCAGCTTGGGGATAGTGGAGACCCAGTACTTC.

The chain carries TRBV6-1 and TRBJ1-6; D might be TRBD1 (6 bases). Germline V gene sequence: CDR1 MNHNS, CDR2 SASEGT. Trimming shortened V by 2 bases and J by 0 bases, and 8 bases separated the two germline ends. The CDR3 extends over 16 amino acids. The DNA for the CDR3 is TGTGCCAGCAGTGAACAGGGGATCTCCTATAATTCACCCCTCCACTTT. This gives the protein CASSEQGISYNSPLHF.

This clone was recorded only once. This chain links TRBV9 with TRBJ1-5; the D gene is possibly TRBD1 (6 bases). Germline CDR1 is SGDLS and CDR2 is YYNGEE. Trimming cost V 6 bases and J 3 bases, with 13 bases left between them. CDR3 length: 14 residues. The CDR3 DNA sequence: TGTGCCAGCAACCTAGGACAGTTCAATCAGCCCCAGCATTTT. This sequence encodes CASNLGQFNQPQHF. Filled out from reference TRBV9 and TRBJ1-5, the complete variable domain reads DSGVTQTPKHLITATGQRVTLRCSPRSGDLSVYWYQQSLDQGLQFLIQYYNGEERAKGNILERFSAQQFPDLHSELNLSSLELGDSALYFCASNLGQFNQPQHFGDGTRLSIL.

J is TRBJ2-1 and V is TRBV4-2; 8 bases map to TRBD2. This CDR3 has 17 residues. CDR1 is LGHNA, CDR2 YNFKEQ, per germline. J was trimmed by 3 bases and V by 0 bases; bases with no gene match: 7. The CDR3 spells CASSQEWSSGHYNEQFF. CDR3 DNA sequence: TGTGCCAGCAGCCAAGAATGGTCTAGCGGGCACTACAATGAGCAGTTCTTC.

This chain joins TRBV5-4 and TRBJ1-4; TRBD1 agrees at 11 bases. Per the germline V gene, CDR1 is SGHNT and CDR2 is YYREEE (reference sequence). V shed 4 bases, J shed 3 bases, and the junction held 11 bases outside the gene matches. This CDR3 region has 18 residues. CDR3 nucleotides: TGTGCCAGCAGCGGCCGGGGACAGGGGGTGGCCTCTAATGAAAAACTGTTTTTT. Residues: CASSGRGQGVASNEKLFF.

The chain employs TRBV27 and TRBJ1-1, with 8 bases lining up with TRBD1. Germline CDR1 MNHEY, CDR2 SMNVEV (reference sequence). The CDR3 is made up of 18 amino acids. Germline trimming cut 6 bases from V and 1 base from J; bases unmatched to any gene: 16. CDR3: CASSQDRGGPRGNTEAFF. The CDR3 coding sequence is TGTGCCAGCAGCCAAGACAGGGGAGGGCCCCGAGGGAACACTGAAGCTTTCTTT.

This chain joins TRBV19 and TRBJ2-7, with TRBD1 as a possible D gene (6 bases). CDR1 and CDR2 (germline): LNHDA, SQIVND (reference sequence). This CDR3 is built from 13 residues. Between the trimmed V and J ends, which lost 5 bases and 6 bases, there was a span of 14 bases. CDR3 DNA: TGTGCCAGTAGTGTAACAGGGTTGACCGAGCAGTACTTC. This gives the protein CASSVTGLTEQYF. The full variable domain, its missing parts supplied by reference TRBV19 and TRBJ2-7, is DGGITQSPKYLFRKEGQNVTLSCEQNLNHDAMYWYRQDPGQGLRLIYYSQIVNDFQKGDIAEGYSVSREKKESFPLTVTSAQKNPTAFYLCASSVTGLTEQYFGPGTRLTVT.

V gene TRBV7-2 combines with J gene TRBJ2-7; possibly TRBD1 for D (7 bases). Germline V gene lookup returns CDR1 SGHTA and CDR2 FQGNSA. V shed 5 bases and J shed 4 bases, with 18 bases lying between them. The CDR3 is made up of 15 amino acids. The CDR3 nucleotides read TGTGCCAGCAGCATGACCAGGGGGGCGAGTTACGAGCAGTACTTC. Translation: CASSMTRGASYEQYF.

The J gene is TRBJ1-2, the V gene TRBV2; 7 positions agree with TRBD1. Germline V gene sequence: CDR1 SNHLY, CDR2 FYNNEI. J was trimmed by 4 bases and V by 7 bases; bases with no gene match: 9. The CDR3 totals 14 residues. CDR3 protein: CASTPIEGAYGYTF. CDR3 coding DNA: TGTGCCAGCACCCCAATTGAGGGGGCCTATGGCTACACCTTC.

This clone appeared once. CDR3 residues: CASSLVRARLDTEAFF. CDR3 sequence (DNA): TGCGCCAGCAGCTTGGTTAGGGCGCGGCTTGACACTGAAGCTTTCTTT. The gene calls are TRBV5-1 and TRBJ1-1; no reliable D call. The V and J ends lost 0 bases and 3 bases respectively, with 15 bases between them. The CDR3 covers 16 residues. Germline V gives CDR1 SGHRS, CDR2 YFSETQ.

The chain combines TRBV9 with TRBJ1-5; D unclear. This CDR3 region has 15 residues. The germline V gene encodes CDR1 SGDLS and CDR2 YYNGEE. V was cut by 3 bases and J by 1 base, with 11 bases left in between. CDR3 sequence (DNA): TGTGCCAGCAGCGAAAACCCGGCGAGCAATCAGCCCCAGCATTTT. Encoded protein: CASSENPASNQPQHF.

CDR3 in amino acids: CASSLATRNEQYF. For the CDR3, the DNA is TGCGCCAGCAGCTTGGCCACTAGGAACGAGCAGTACTTC. The chain employs TRBV5-1 and TRBJ2-7; TRBD2 is a possible D gene (5 bases). In germline, CDR1 is SGHRS, CDR2 YFSETQ. The CDR3 spans 13 residues. The V gene lost 0 bases and the J gene lost 5 bases, with 9 bases spanning the gap.

Turning to this clone: Different DNA sequences within this sample yield the same CDR3. This rearrangement joins TRBV5-1 to TRBJ2-7; tentatively, D is TRBD1 (6 bases). Germline V gives CDR1 SGHRS, CDR2 YFSETQ. The CDR3 spans 14 residues. Deletions cut 5 bases from V and 1 base from J, with 13 bases between. This CDR3 reads CASSSGTTSYEQYF. The CDR3 region has the DNA TGCGCCAGCAGTTCCGGGACAACGTCCTACGAGCAGTACTTC.

This chain connects TRBV27 to TRBJ1-4; D uncertain. Germline values: CDR1 MNHEY, CDR2 SMNVEV (reference sequence). V was cut by 4 bases and J by 4 bases, with 13 bases left in between. There are 15 residues in the CDR3. CDR3 sequence: CASSSGFGFNEKLFF. The CDR3 DNA follows: TGTGCCAGCAGTTCGGGTTTTGGTTTTAATGAAAAACTGTTTTTT.

The chain carries TRBV30 and TRBJ1-2, with D tentatively TRBD1 (5 bases). CDR1 is GTSNPN, CDR2 SVGIG, per germline (reference sequence). The CDR3 has 13 residues. V was shortened by 2 bases and J by 4 bases, with 11 bases between the two germline ends. DNA for the CDR3: TGTGCCTGGAGTACGACTGGGACCTATGGCTACACCTTC. Protein: CAWSTTGTYGYTF.

This rearrangement joins TRBV6-1 to TRBJ1-2; 7 nucleotides agree with TRBD1. With V trimmed by 8 bases and J by 4 bases, 7 bases remained unmatched. From germline, CDR1 is MNHNS and CDR2 SASEGT. This CDR3 has 13 amino acids. CDR3 sequence (DNA): TGTGCCAGCCGGAAGACAGGGTCCTATGGCTACACCTTC. It codes for CASRKTGSYGYTF.

The chain combines TRBV6-1 with TRBJ2-1; D tentatively reads TRBD1 or TRBD2 (6 bases each). In germline, CDR1 is MNHNS, CDR2 SASEGT. There are 14 residues in the CDR3. Between the trimmed V and J ends, which lost 4 bases and 6 bases, there was a span of 13 bases. CDR3 residues: CASSVRGPLNEQFF. The DNA of the CDR3 is TGTGCCAGCAGTGTCCGGGGGCCGCTCAATGAGCAGTTCTTC.

The chain couples TRBV30 to TRBJ2-6; D is unresolved. Trimming took 0 bases from V and 3 from J, leaving 3 bases between them. The CDR3 has 13 residues. From germline, CDR1 is GTSNPN and CDR2 SVGIG (reference sequence). CDR3 coding DNA: TGTGCCTGGAGTGTAGGTGGGGCCAACGTCCTGACTTTC. It specifies CAWSVGGANVLTF.

The chain joins TRBV11-3 to TRBJ2-3; D tentatively reads TRBD1 or TRBD2 (6 bases each). The germline V gene encodes CDR1 SGHNT and CDR2 YENEEA. Trimming removed 4 bases from V and 6 bases from J, with 17 bases in between. The CDR3 loop spans 15 amino acids. The CDR3 loop reads CASSSPGGQADTQYF. The CDR3 DNA reads as TGTGCCAGCAGCTCACCCGGGGGACAAGCGGATACGCAGTATTTT. The whole variable domain, remainder taken from reference TRBV11-3 and TRBJ2-3, is EAGVVQSPRYKIIEKKQPVAFWCNPISGHNTLYWYLQNLGQGPELLIRYENEEAVDDSQLPKDRFSAERLKGVDSTLKIQPAELGDSAVYLCASSSPGGQADTQYFGPGTRLTVL.